What follows are 30 T cell receptor beta chains derived from one specimen sequenced in a study of T cells after yellow fever vaccination. MiXCR, run by TCRdb on the 5' RACE reads, gives a single entry per CDR3 protein. Of about 220,000 distinct CDR3 sequences detected, about 3% appear once; the ten largest clones hold roughly 3.2%. Material: CD4+ T cells sorted from PBMCs, obtained 10 days after the yellow fever booster vaccination. These receptor sequences come from a man aged 18 to 29 who received the YFV17D yellow fever vaccine.

This clonotype turned up a few times. The chain links TRBV3-1 to TRBJ2-1; 11 bases agree with TRBD2. The trim removed 4 bases at V and 0 bases at J, leaving 2 bases unmatched. CDR1 LGHDT and CDR2 YNNKEL come from the germline V gene (reference sequence). The CDR3 extends over 16 amino acids. CDR3 amino acids: CASSPSGGYSYNEQFF. Here the CDR3 DNA reads TGTGCCAGCAGCCCTAGCGGGGGGTACTCCTACAATGAGCAGTTCTTC.

This clonotype was recorded many times. CDR3 protein: CASNPWRGRTEAFF. CDR3 DNA sequence: TGTGCCAGCAACCCTTGGAGGGGGCGGACTGAAGCTTTCTTT. The genes are TRBV27 and TRBJ1-1; 7 bases align to TRBD1. The CDR3 is 14 amino acids. The germline V gene encodes CDR1 MNHEY and CDR2 SMNVEV (reference sequence). V lost 7 bases, J lost 5 bases, and 10 bases stayed unmatched.

The sample holds many counts of this clonotype. The V call is TRBV7-2, the J call TRBJ2-3; 9 nucleotides align to TRBD1. V trimming: 3 bases; J trimming: 4 bases; junction bases outside the gene matches: 17. The germline gives CDR1 SGHTA, CDR2 FQGNSA. The CDR3 sequence is 19 residues long. Here the CDR3 reads CASSFAGAGQGWGADTQYF. The CDR3, as DNA: TGTGCCAGCAGCTTCGCCGGTGCGGGACAGGGATGGGGGGCAGATACGCAGTATTTT.

This clonotype was seen a handful of times. This chain joins TRBV12-3 or TRBV12-4 and TRBJ1-5; D uncertain. CDR3 size: 11 residues. Between the trimmed V and J ends, which lost 6 bases and 6 bases, there was a span of 6 bases. CDR3: CASRRVQPQHF. As DNA, the CDR3 is TGTGCCAGCAGGCGAGTTCAGCCCCAGCATTTT.

This chain links TRBV21-1 with TRBJ1-5. TRBV21-1 has pseudogene status. The CDR3 loop spans 12 amino acids. The chain's CDR3 is CASSTRDQPQHF. The CDR3, as DNA: TGTGCCAGCAGCACTCGTGATCAGCCCCAGCATTTT.

This clonotype was seen only a few times. The gene calls are TRBV6-1 and TRBJ1-2, with TRBD1 matching over 7 bases. Per germline, CDR1 MNHNS and CDR2 SASEGT. The J segment lost 5 bases and the V segment lost 6 bases, leaving 9 bases of the junction unmatched. The CDR3 runs to 14 residues. The chain's CDR3 is CASRTGTAPYGYTF. The CDR3 coding sequence is TGTGCCAGCAGAACCGGGACAGCCCCATATGGCTACACCTTC.

The chain recombines TRBV7-3 with TRBJ1-1; TRBD1 agrees at 8 bases. Germline-derived CDR1 and CDR2 are SGHTA and FQGTGA. The junction had 11 bases not matched to a gene; V was cut back by 2 bases and J by 3 bases. CDR3 length: 17 residues. CDR3 bases: TGTGCCAGCAGCTTAGAGGGGGGGGACAGGATACACACTGAAGCTTTCTTT. This sequence encodes CASSLEGGDRIHTEAFF.

The table lists this clonotype with many counts. The chain combines TRBV9 with TRBJ1-1; D is unresolved. The CDR3 runs 14 residues. V lost 0 bases and J 1 base, leaving 7 bases between the germline ends. CDR1 is SGDLS and CDR2 is YYNGEE in the germline V gene. In nucleotides, the CDR3 is TGTGCCAGCAGCGTAGCTTGGGGGAACACTGAAGCTTTCTTT. It encodes CASSVAWGNTEAFF. The full variable domain, in which reference TRBV9 and TRBJ1-1 provide the parts outside the CDR3, is DSGVTQTPKHLITATGQRVTLRCSPRSGDLSVYWYQQSLDQGLQFLIQYYNGEERAKGNILERFSAQQFPDLHSELNLSSLELGDSALYFCASSVAWGNTEAFFGQGTRLTVV.

This clonotype was seen a handful of times. J is TRBJ2-1 and V is TRBV7-2, with unresolved D. The CDR3 length is 13 residues. The germline gives CDR1 SGHTA, CDR2 FQGNSA. V lost 0 bases and J lost 8, with 8 bases in between. The CDR3: CASSLAPPDEQFF. CDR3 in DNA: TGTGCCAGCAGCTTAGCTCCGCCCGATGAGCAGTTCTTC.

The rearrangement links TRBV6-6 to TRBJ2-1, with no clear D. The CDR3 contains 14 residues. Germline lookup yields CDR1 MNHNY and CDR2 SVGAGI (reference sequence). Trimming left V 2 bases short and J 4 bases short, with 9 bases between. The CDR3 DNA follows: TGTGCCAGCAGTTACCTCCGGCAGTACAATGAGCAGTTCTTC. It is translated as CASSYLRQYNEQFF.

This clonotype was observed at least ten times. The chain is built from TRBV24-1 and TRBJ1-1; no clear D gene. Trimming left V 4 bases short and J 5 bases short, with 10 bases between. This CDR3 has 13 residues. Germline-derived CDR1 and CDR2 are KGHDR and SFDVKD. The CDR3 nucleotides are TGTGCCACCAGTGAGCCAGGAGGGACTGAAGCTTTCTTT. The encoded protein is CATSEPGGTEAFF.

This clonotype has a count of ten or more. V gene TRBV12-3 or TRBV12-4 combines with J gene TRBJ2-7; 7 bases agree with TRBD2. Trimming at V came to 8 bases and at J to 0 bases, leaving 13 bases not matched to a gene. The CDR3 covers 16 residues. The CDR3 protein is CASPPSLAESSYEQYV. Written as DNA, the CDR3 is TGTGCCAGCCCTCCTTCTCTAGCGGAGAGCTCCTACGAGCAGTACGTC.

This clonotype was detected many times. The chain links TRBV29-1 to TRBJ2-1; D is undetermined. V was pared by 6 bases and J by 1 base, with 19 bases between. From germline, CDR1 is SQVTM and CDR2 ANQGSEA. The CDR3 length is 16 residues. The CDR3 DNA is TGCAGCGTAACCCTCGGTGGGCCCGATTCCTACAATGAGCAGTTCTTC. This gives the protein CSVTLGGPDSYNEQFF.

Many counts were recorded for this clonotype. The chain carries TRBV6-6 and TRBJ2-2; 12 nucleotides line up with TRBD2. This CDR3 is built from 19 residues. V was pared by 0 bases and J by 5 bases, with 10 bases of the junction left unmatched. From germline, CDR1 is MNHNY and CDR2 SVGAGI (reference sequence). The CDR3 reads CASSYSGKLAGGRTGELFF. The CDR3 DNA follows: TGTGCCAGCAGTTACTCTGGGAAGCTAGCGGGGGGGCGGACCGGGGAGCTGTTTTTT.

This clonotype came up many times. V is TRBV12-3 or TRBV12-4 and J is TRBJ1-2, with 12 bases identical to TRBD1. J lost 7 bases, V lost 5 bases, and 5 bases had no gene match. CDR3 size: 14 residues. The CDR3 bases are TGTGCCAGCAGTACCGGGACAGGGGGCTCTGGCTACACCTTC. It is translated as CASSTGTGGSGYTF.

This clonotype has a handful of counts. The chain joins TRBV6-5 to TRBJ2-5; D not resolved. This CDR3 has 16 amino acids. Trimming removed 2 bases at V and 2 bases at J, with 15 bases between. Germline-derived CDR1 and CDR2 are MNHEY and SVGAGI. The CDR3 bases are TGTGCCAGCAGTTACCGGGCCAGCCCGGAGCAAGAGACCCAGTACTTC. It translates to CASSYRASPEQETQYF.

The table lists this clonotype with many counts. V and J are TRBV5-1 and TRBJ2-5; tentative D call: TRBD1 (6 bases). The CDR3 runs to 15 residues. Trimming left V 4 bases short and J 3 bases short, with 16 bases between. Germline lookup yields CDR1 SGHRS and CDR2 YFSETQ. The CDR3: CASSTNSGQEETQYF. The DNA of the CDR3 is TGCGCCAGCAGCACAAATTCGGGACAAGAAGAGACCCAGTACTTC.

This clonotype was counted only a few times. J is TRBJ1-5 and V is TRBV9; D is unresolved. The germline V gene has CDR1 SGDLS and CDR2 YYNGEE. V lost 0 bases and J 5 bases, leaving 15 bases between the germline ends. The CDR3 consists of 16 residues. DNA for the CDR3: TGTGCCAGCAGCGTAGGAGGAGGTCCCCTGGATCAGCCCCAGCATTTT. This encodes CASSVGGGPLDQPQHF.

This clonotype was detected many times. The V and J genes are TRBV7-8 and TRBJ2-1, with 7 bases identical to TRBD2. CDR1 is SGHVS and CDR2 is FQNEAQ in the germline V gene. The CDR3 covers 15 residues. V dropped 0 bases and J dropped 6; count of bases not matched to a gene: 5. This chain's CDR3 is CASSLAGGARNEQFF. CDR3 DNA: TGTGCCAGCAGCTTAGCGGGAGGGGCGCGCAATGAGCAGTTCTTC.

This clonotype was observed a few times. V gene TRBV7-2 combines with J gene TRBJ1-6, with D possibly being TRBD1 (6 bases). V lost 2 bases and J lost 5, with 13 bases in between. CDR3 size: 16 residues. CDR1 and CDR2 from the germline V gene are SGHTA and FQGNSA. CDR3 sequence reads: CASSLSRTVDNSPLHF. In nucleotides, the CDR3 is TGTGCCAGCAGCTTAAGCAGGACAGTCGATAATTCACCCCTCCACTTT.

A few counts support this clonotype. This chain uses TRBV20-1 with TRBJ1-1, with a weak D call TRBD1 (5 bases). V gave up 0 bases and J gave up 7 bases, with 15 bases separating them. Looked up from germline, CDR1 is DFQATT and CDR2 is SNEGSKA (reference sequence). The CDR3 runs to 14 residues. The CDR3 DNA reads TGCAGTGCTAGAGAAGGAGGGACTACAGGTGAAGCTTTCTTT. Its translation: CSAREGGTTGEAFF.

At least ten counts were recorded for this clonotype. The genes are TRBV7-9 and TRBJ1-4; no clear D gene. The ends were cut back, 5 bases at V and 3 bases at J, with 10 bases in the middle. Germline CDR1 and CDR2: SEHNR and FQNEAQ (reference sequence). CDR3 length: 14 amino acids. The CDR3 reads CASSRGQPNEKLFF. CDR3 coding DNA: TGTGCCAGCAGCCGAGGGCAGCCTAATGAAAAACTGTTTTTT.

This clonotype was detected many times. This sequence joins TRBV20-1 and TRBJ2-4, with 8 nucleotides matching TRBD2. The J segment lost 7 bases and the V segment lost 4 bases, leaving 12 bases of the junction unmatched. The germline gives CDR1 DFQATT, CDR2 SNEGSKA (reference sequence). CDR3 length equals 15 residues. CDR3 residues: CSANQRGITGNIQYF. In DNA form, the CDR3 reads TGCAGTGCTAATCAGCGGGGGATAACCGGGAACATTCAGTACTTC.

This clonotype was detected a few times. The chain employs TRBV5-1 and TRBJ2-5, with 11 bases aligning to TRBD2. From germline, CDR1 is SGHRS and CDR2 YFSETQ. Germline trimming cut 4 bases from V and 2 bases from J; bases unmatched to any gene: 4. The CDR3 extends over 15 amino acids. CDR3 sequence: CASSISGGAQETQYF. The CDR3 DNA is TGCGCCAGCAGCATTAGCGGGGGGGCGCAAGAGACCCAGTACTTC.

This clonotype was seen at least ten times. This chain links TRBV19 with TRBJ2-4, with TRBD1 matching 9 bases. Trimming removed 3 bases from V and 13 bases from J; junction bases left unmatched: 4. The V gene's germline CDR1 is LNHDA and CDR2 SQIVND (reference sequence). This CDR3 has 12 residues. The CDR3 DNA sequence: TGTGCCAGTAGTATTCAGACAGGGGGGCAGTACTTC. Protein sequence: CASSIQTGGQYF.

This clonotype has a handful of counts. The chain carries TRBV18 and TRBJ1-1; tentative D call: TRBD1 (5 bases). V lost 6 bases and J 0 bases, leaving 17 bases between the germline ends. CDR1 is KGHSH and CDR2 is LQKENI in the germline V gene. The CDR3 has 16 residues. CDR3 nucleotides: TGTGCCAGCTCTTCATCAGGGTTATCTATGAACACTGAAGCTTTCTTT. Amino acids: CASSSSGLSMNTEAFF.

This clonotype was found many times. The chain recombines TRBV7-2 with TRBJ1-2; 9 bases align to TRBD1. Trimming removed 5 bases from V and 8 bases from J; junction bases left unmatched: 6. CDR1 SGHTA and CDR2 FQGNSA come from the germline V gene. There are 13 residues in the CDR3. The CDR3 sequence: CASSRGQGQGYTF. CDR3 bases: TGTGCCAGCAGCCGGGGACAGGGTCAGGGCTACACCTTC.

This clonotype was seen ten or more times. The chain joins TRBV12-3 or TRBV12-4 to TRBJ1-1; 8 bases are a match to TRBD1. The V and J ends lost 8 bases and 3 bases, in that order; junction bases with no gene match: 5. The length of the CDR3 is 13 residues. The chain's CDR3 is CASQKDRDTEAFF. The DNA of the CDR3 is TGTGCCAGCCAGAAGGACAGGGACACTGAAGCTTTCTTT.

Ten or more counts support this clonotype. The rearrangement links TRBV20-1 to TRBJ2-5; D may be TRBD1 or TRBD2 (5 bases each). V lost 4 bases to trimming and J lost 5 bases, with 11 bases between them. Looked up from germline, CDR1 is DFQATT and CDR2 is SNEGSKA (reference sequence). The CDR3 sequence is 12 residues long. DNA of the CDR3: TGCAGTGCTAAGGGACCTGGGGAGACCCAGTACTTC. Its translation: CSAKGPGETQYF.

This clonotype was recorded at least ten times. V gene TRBV29-1 combines with J gene TRBJ2-7; D call uncertain. V gave up 5 bases and J gave up 2 bases, with 10 bases separating them. CDR3 length equals 12 residues. Germline CDR1 reads SQVTM; CDR2 reads ANQGSEA. In DNA, the CDR3 is TGCAGCGTTTCCCTAGGTCCCTACGAGCAGTACTTC. It yields the protein CSVSLGPYEQYF.